This T cell receptor beta chain was sequenced during a study of blood T cell repertoires in COVID-19. Study-level information: Acute and convalescent COVID-19 samples came from the United States, Italy and Spain. Sample material is recorded as cDNA or gDNA derived from T cells, B-cell-depleted T cells, or PBMCs.

Germline CDR1 is SGHRS and CDR2 is YFSETQ. The CDR3 totals 15 residues. The V end was cut by 1 base, the J end by 5 bases, with 10 bases between. Sequenced by immunoSEQ multiplex PCR; TCRdb stores in-frame clones only, minus some. The sample lists about 130,000 clones, around 83% occurring once. Sequenced material: peripheral blood. The genes are TRBV5-1 and TRBJ1-6; maybe TRBD1 (5 bases). The receptor comes from a man aged 35 to 55 with active or convalescent COVID-19. The CDR3 DNA reads TGCGCCAGCAGCTTGAACCGGGGGGATAATTCACCCCTCCACTTT. Protein product: CASSLNRGDNSPLHF.